The 22 T cell receptor beta chains presented below share a single source sample, sequenced in a study of blood T cell repertoires in COVID-19. Sequenced by immunoSEQ multiplex PCR; TCRdb stores in-frame clones only, minus some. The table shows about 130,000 clones, with 70% to 80% occurring only once. Sequencing was performed on peripheral blood. These receptor sequences come from a human donor in a cohort sampled during active COVID-19.

The J gene is TRBJ2-7, the V gene TRBV18, with 8 bases aligning to TRBD1. V dropped 3 bases and J dropped 2; count of bases not matched to a gene: 12. The CDR3 has 17 residues. Looked up from germline, CDR1 is KGHSH and CDR2 is LQKENI. CDR3 region: CASSPPPSDRVPYEQYF. The CDR3 DNA reads as TGTGCCAGCTCACCCCCCCCCTCGGACAGGGTACCCTACGAGCAGTACTTC.

The V gene is TRBV9, the J gene TRBJ2-3; TRBD2 aligns across 8 bases. V lost 4 bases to trimming and J lost 5 bases; unmatched junction nucleotides: 12. This CDR3 spans 16 amino acids. Germline V CDR1 and CDR2: SGDLS, YYNGEE. The CDR3: CASSPSGTRFVDTQYF. CDR3 sequence (DNA): TGTGCCAGCAGCCCGTCCGGGACTAGATTTGTAGATACGCAGTATTTT.

The V call is TRBV5-6, the J call TRBJ2-7; D is possibly TRBD2 (6 bases). CDR3 length: 15 residues. V was cut by 2 bases and J by 2 bases, with 14 bases left in between. The germline V gene has CDR1 SGHDT and CDR2 YYEEEE. CDR3 region: CASSFLREETYEQYF. Here the CDR3 DNA reads TGTGCCAGCAGCTTCCTCAGGGAGGAGACCTACGAGCAGTACTTC.

This chain links TRBV7-6 with TRBJ2-7; D perhaps matches TRBD2 (6 bases). Trimming pared 5 bases from V and 4 bases from J, leaving 18 bases between. Germline V gives CDR1 SGHVS, CDR2 FNYEAQ. CDR3 length: 15 residues. The CDR3 DNA sequence: TGTGCCAGCAGCAAATGGGGAGGAGGAGAATACGAGCAGTACTTC. Protein product: CASSKWGGGEYEQYF.

This rearrangement joins TRBV6-5 to TRBJ2-7; D is possibly TRBD1 (5 bases). V lost 0 bases, J lost 2 bases, and 11 bases lay in between. Per germline, CDR1 MNHEY and CDR2 SVGAGI. The CDR3 length is 15 residues. The CDR3 nucleotides read TGTGCCAGCAGTTACTCGGGGCAGGCTGCCTACGAGCAGTACTTC. Translation: CASSYSGQAAYEQYF.

V and J are TRBV28 and TRBJ1-5; D ambiguous. V gave up 0 bases and J gave up 6 bases, with 9 bases separating them. Germline-derived CDR1 and CDR2 are MDHEN and SYDVKM. The CDR3 length is 14 residues. The chain's CDR3 is CASSLWRGGQPQHF. CDR3 bases: TGTGCCAGCAGTTTATGGCGCGGAGGTCAGCCCCAGCATTTT.

This clone has more than one count but fewer than ten. The CDR3 sequence: CASSLLGRGGNTEAFF. In DNA form, the CDR3 reads TGTGCCAGCAGTTTATTGGGGCGCGGGGGGAACACTGAAGCTTTCTTT. V and J are TRBV27 and TRBJ1-1; a possible D gene is TRBD1 (5 bases). V shed 1 base and J shed 1 base, with 13 bases lying between them. The CDR3 length is 16 residues. Germline CDR1 is MNHEY and CDR2 is SMNVEV (reference sequence).

This chain's CDR3 is CASRRDRESTDTQYF. The DNA for the CDR3 is TGTGCCAGCAGGAGGGACAGGGAGAGCACAGATACGCAGTATTTT. The chain carries TRBV2 and TRBJ2-3, with 9 bases aligning to TRBD1. The CDR3 is 15 amino acids. V was pared by 6 bases and J by 0 bases, with 4 bases of the junction left unmatched. Germline V gives CDR1 SNHLY, CDR2 FYNNEI.

The chain joins TRBV11-2 to TRBJ2-3, with D perhaps matching TRBD2 (6 bases). Germline V gives CDR1 SGHAT, CDR2 FQNNGV. This CDR3 comprises 15 residues. Trimming stripped 4 bases from V and 5 bases from J, with 16 bases between. Here the CDR3 DNA reads TGTGCCAGCAGCTCCACCGGTAGCGGCGGAGATACGCAGTATTTT. Encoded protein: CASSSTGSGGDTQYF.

The gene calls are TRBV5-1 and TRBJ2-7; 7 positions match TRBD1. V lost 3 bases and J lost 7; bases outside the gene matches: 16. Germline values: CDR1 SGHRS, CDR2 YFSETQ. CDR3 length equals 16 residues. The CDR3 DNA reads TGCGCCAGCAGCTCGGATTTAGGGACAGCCTTACGGGAGCAGTACTTC. Its protein product is CASSSDLGTALREQYF. The entire variable domain, with the rest obtained from reference TRBV5-1 and TRBJ2-7, is as follows: KAGVTQTPRYLIKTRGQQVTLSCSPISGHRSVSWYQQTPGQGLQFLFEYFSETQRNKGNFPGRFSGRQFSNSRSEMNVSTLELGDSALYLCASSSDLGTALREQYFGPGTRLTVT.

This rearrangement joins TRBV7-2 to TRBJ1-2, with D possibly being TRBD1 (6 bases). CDR1 SGHTA and CDR2 FQGNSA come from the germline V gene. Trimming took 3 bases from V and 5 from J, leaving 10 bases between them. The CDR3 is 13 amino acids. The CDR3 region has the DNA TGTGCCAGCAGCTTCGACAGGATTTATGGCTACACCTTC. It is translated as CASSFDRIYGYTF.

The V call is TRBV6-1, the J call TRBJ1-4; D gene unclear. Trimming shortened V by 1 base and J by 7 bases, and 10 bases separated the two germline ends. CDR1 is MNHNS, CDR2 SASEGT, per germline. CDR3 size: 14 residues. DNA of the CDR3: TGTGCCAGCAGTGAAGTTGGAGTAGGTGAAAAACTGTTTTTT. Translation: CASSEVGVGEKLFF.

Details on this clone: The sample contains more than one DNA sequence encoding this CDR3. The CDR3 DNA reads TGCGCCAGCAGCTTGGGCGGGGGCGCGGAGACCCAGTACTTC. Translation: CASSLGGGAETQYF. The chain carries TRBV5-1 and TRBJ2-5; the D gene is possibly TRBD2 (7 bases). The CDR3 loop spans 14 amino acids. Germline V gives CDR1 SGHRS, CDR2 YFSETQ. The V and J ends lost 0 bases and 5 bases respectively, with 11 bases between them.

This chain joins TRBV29-1 and TRBJ2-7, with TRBD2 identical over 7 bases. The CDR3 contains 14 residues. J lost 5 bases, V lost 3 bases, and 10 bases had no gene match. CDR1 and CDR2 (germline): SQVTM, ANQGSEA. The CDR3 spells CSVDSQGGVNEQYF. CDR3 bases: TGCAGCGTTGATAGTCAGGGAGGGGTAAACGAGCAGTACTTC.

This clone has just one count. The V gene is TRBV6-6, the J gene TRBJ1-2; D remains unclear. This CDR3 has 14 residues. The germline V gene encodes CDR1 MNHNY and CDR2 SVGAGI (reference sequence). Trimming pared 1 base from V and 2 bases from J, leaving 8 bases between. The CDR3 DNA sequence: TGTGCCAGCAGTTACTGGCAGATCAACTATGGCTACACCTTC. It is translated as CASSYWQINYGYTF.

This clone was counted once. The chain has TRBV9 and TRBJ1-1; D not certain. There are 13 residues in the CDR3. Per the germline V gene, CDR1 is SGDLS and CDR2 is YYNGEE. With 4 bases removed from V and 0 bases from J, the gap between germline ends came to 7 bases. This chain's CDR3 is CASSTQVNTEAFF. The CDR3 DNA reads TGTGCCAGCAGCACCCAGGTGAACACTGAAGCTTTCTTT.

V is TRBV12-3 or TRBV12-4 and J is TRBJ2-7; D not resolved. CDR3 length: 12 residues. The ends were cut back, 6 bases at V and 5 bases at J, with 11 bases in the middle. This chain's CDR3 is CASSLAAHEQYF. CDR3 nucleotide sequence: TGTGCCAGCAGCCTCGCGGCTCACGAGCAGTACTTC.

This clone has just one count. The V gene is TRBV6-1, the J gene TRBJ2-3, with D uncertain. In germline, CDR1 is MNHNS, CDR2 SASEGT. The V end was cut by 0 bases, the J end by 0 bases, with 4 bases between. The CDR3 loop spans 14 amino acids. The CDR3 loop reads CASSEAQSTDTQYF. The CDR3 coding sequence is TGTGCCAGCAGTGAAGCCCAGAGCACAGATACGCAGTATTTT.

This sequence joins TRBV2 and TRBJ1-3; 10 nucleotides match TRBD1. From germline, CDR1 is SNHLY and CDR2 FYNNEI. This CDR3 is built from 18 residues. With 6 bases clipped from V and 2 bases from J, the junction kept 13 bases outside the gene matches. CDR3 amino acids: CASSITGTGAGAGNTIYF. The CDR3 coding sequence is TGTGCCAGCAGCATAACCGGGACAGGGGCGGGAGCTGGAAACACCATATATTTT.

The V gene is TRBV4-1, the J gene TRBJ1-5, with 10 positions matching TRBD1. V lost 4 bases and J lost 2; bases outside the gene matches: 8. Germline assignment: CDR1 MGHRA and CDR2 YSYEKL. CDR3 length: 17 amino acids. CDR3 region: CASSPLDRGRGNQPQHF. CDR3 nucleotide sequence: TGCGCCAGCAGCCCTCTTGACAGGGGGCGAGGCAATCAGCCCCAGCATTTT.

Many counts were recorded for this clone. This sequence joins TRBV11-2 and TRBJ2-7, with D possibly matching TRBD1 (6 bases). This CDR3 is built from 15 residues. Germline assignment: CDR1 SGHAT and CDR2 FQNNGV. V was trimmed by 4 bases and J by 4 bases, leaving 17 bases between them. This CDR3 is CASSSYTGPPYEQYF. The CDR3 region has the DNA TGTGCCAGCAGCTCGTACACAGGGCCCCCTTACGAGCAGTACTTC. Variable domain in full (rest from reference TRBV11-2 and TRBJ2-7): EAGVAQSPRYKIIEKRQSVAFWCNPISGHATLYWYQQILGQGPKLLIQFQNNGVVDDSQLPKDRFSAERLKGVDSTLKIQPAKLEDSAVYLCASSSYTGPPYEQYFGPGTRLTVT.

The chain employs TRBV7-9 and TRBJ2-7; D uncertain. V was pared by 3 bases and J by 2 bases, with 5 bases between. The CDR3 is 12 residues long. Germline V gene data show CDR1 as SEHNR and CDR2 as FQNEAQ (reference sequence). CDR3 coding DNA: TGTGCCAGCAGCTTGTCTGCCTACGAGCAGTACTTC. It translates to CASSLSAYEQYF.